This T cell receptor (beta chain) was identified during a study of sequential checkpoint blockade in melanoma. Study-level background: After nivolumab or ipilimumab alone, some 22 patients had week-13 rebiopsies. The study's findings and limits: In arm A, pretreatment tumor clonality was associated with response. Rising tumor T-cell fraction and clonality meant about 30 times likelier benefit.

Profiling relied on immunoSEQ multiplex PCR, and the TCRdb table lists in-frame clones only, not all of them. The table shows approximately 2,500 clones, with 20% to 25% occurring only once. Treatment meaning: randomized to nivolumab then ipilimumab (arm A) or the reverse (arm B). The V gene lost 5 bases and the J gene lost 2 bases, with 12 bases spanning the gap. The germline V gene has CDR1 SGDLS and CDR2 YYNGEE. The CDR3 extends over 14 amino acids. The sample holds many counts of this clone. Its antigen is unknown. The chain uses TRBV9 and TRBJ2-3; D not certain. The sequencing used tumor tissue (inferred from file names), collected from a patient given nivolumab and ipilimumab in sequence. The sequence was collected from a human patient with melanoma. Some clones in this sample may be carry-over from other donors' samples. CDR3 nucleotide sequence: TGTGCCAGCAGACTTGATACAAACACAGATACGCAGTATTTT. As protein: CASRLDTNTDTQYF.